These 31 T cell receptor beta chains share one sample of origin, sequenced in a study of blood T cell repertoires in COVID-19. Clones were read by immunoSEQ multiplex PCR, and TCRdb kept only the in-frame ones, dropping some. The sample has a few hundred thousand clones, approximately 90% seen once. Material for sequencing was peripheral blood. These receptors all stem from a woman aged 60-75 years with acute or convalescent COVID-19.

V gene TRBV28 combines with J gene TRBJ2-3; 7 nucleotides match TRBD2. Germline trimming cut 5 bases from V and 5 bases from J; bases unmatched to any gene: 10. The CDR3 runs 15 residues. Germline V gene lookup returns CDR1 MDHEN and CDR2 SYDVKM. CDR3 protein: CASSPQRGLLDTQYF. The DNA of the CDR3 is TGTGCCAGCAGTCCCCAGCGGGGCCTTTTAGATACGCAGTATTTT.

The chain carries TRBV29-1 and TRBJ2-7, with a tentative D call TRBD1 (5 bases). This CDR3 is built from 13 residues. The ends were cut back, 0 bases at V and 9 bases at J, with 15 bases in the middle. Germline V CDR1 and CDR2: SQVTM, ANQGSEA. As DNA, the CDR3 is TGCAGCGTTGAAGAACATGGGGCGGAATCGCAGTACTTC. It specifies CSVEEHGAESQYF.

This clone was picked up one time. The chain carries TRBV7-2 and TRBJ1-5, with D perhaps matching TRBD1 (6 bases). V lost 2 bases and J 7 bases, leaving 15 bases between the germline ends. The germline gives CDR1 SGHTA, CDR2 FQGNSA. CDR3 length: 15 amino acids. The DNA of the CDR3 is TGTGCCAGCAGCTTAAGGGGGGGCGCGCGCCAGCCCCAGCATTTT. This codes for CASSLRGGARQPQHF.

The chain carries TRBV2 and TRBJ1-2, with TRBD1 matching 8 bases. With V trimmed by 7 bases and J by 7 bases, 11 bases remained unmatched. The CDR3 length is 14 residues. Germline assignment: CDR1 SNHLY and CDR2 FYNNEI. CDR3 coding DNA: TGTGCCAGCACCCGAGGGGCAGGGGGCTTTGGCTACACCTTC. The encoded protein is CASTRGAGGFGYTF.

J is TRBJ2-5 and V is TRBV6-2 or TRBV6-3, with 11 bases identical to TRBD2. The CDR3 contains 15 residues. Germline V gives CDR1 MNHEY, CDR2 SVGEGT. V lost 5 bases to trimming and J lost 2 bases; unmatched junction nucleotides: 4. The CDR3 spells CASSPVAGGQETQYF. CDR3 bases: TGTGCCAGCAGTCCGGTAGCGGGAGGGCAAGAGACCCAGTACTTC.

In DNA form, the CDR3 reads TGTGCCAGCAGCCCCTACGGGTCCCGGACCGGGGAGCTGTTTTTT. It translates to CASSPYGSRTGELFF. This chain uses TRBV3-1 (or the pseudogene TRBV3-2) with TRBJ2-2; D ambiguous. Trimming pared 4 bases from V and 5 bases from J, leaving 14 bases between. This CDR3 comprises 15 residues. CDR1 and CDR2 from the germline V gene are LGHDT and YNNKEL (reference sequence).

The CDR3 spells CASSQDLRTSWSNEQFF. CDR3 coding DNA: TGCGCCAGCAGCCAAGATCTTCGGACTAGCTGGAGCAATGAGCAGTTCTTC. The chain combines TRBV4-1 with TRBJ2-1; 8 nucleotides match TRBD2. Trimming took 0 bases from V and 6 from J; bases not matched to a gene: 10. The CDR3 contains 17 residues. CDR1 and CDR2 (germline): MGHRA, YSYEKL.

CDR3 region: CAISDDRGNQPQHF. CDR3 sequence (DNA): TGTGCCATCAGTGACGACAGGGGAAATCAGCCCCAGCATTTT. V gene TRBV10-3 combines with J gene TRBJ1-5; 8 nucleotides match TRBD1. Germline CDR1 and CDR2: ENHRY and SYGVKD. V lost 3 bases and J lost 4; bases outside the gene matches: 2. The CDR3 length is 14 residues.

This chain links TRBV7-9 with TRBJ2-5, with a tentative D call TRBD2 (7 bases). Trimming removed 4 bases at V and 0 bases at J, with 12 bases between. The germline V gene encodes CDR1 SEHNR and CDR2 FQNEAQ (reference sequence). The CDR3 is 15 residues long. This CDR3 reads CASSSEGGYQETQYF. In DNA form, the CDR3 reads TGTGCCAGCAGCTCCGAGGGGGGGTACCAAGAGACCCAGTACTTC.

The chain is built from TRBV28 and TRBJ2-3, with 9 positions matching TRBD1. CDR3 length equals 12 residues. Germline lookup yields CDR1 MDHEN and CDR2 SYDVKM. J gave up 9 bases and V 6 bases, and 4 bases lay outside the gene matches. CDR3 sequence (DNA): TGTGCCAGCAGCCCACAGGGGGCGACGCAGTATTTT. This codes for CASSPQGATQYF.

This clone has a handful of counts. V is TRBV3-1 (or the pseudogene TRBV3-2) and J is TRBJ1-2, with a possible D match to TRBD1 (6 bases). Trimming took off 1 base at V and 1 base at J, with 10 bases between the two ends. This CDR3 is built from 15 residues. Germline V gene sequence: CDR1 LGHDT, CDR2 YNNKEL (reference sequence). DNA of the CDR3: TGTGCCAGCAGCCAAGGGACAGCCCGTAACTATGGCTACACCTTC. Amino acid sequence: CASSQGTARNYGYTF.

The chain recombines TRBV6-5 with TRBJ1-2; no reliable D call. There are 13 residues in the CDR3. Trimming took off 9 bases at V and 8 bases at J, with 19 bases between the two ends. Germline loops: CDR1 MNHEY, CDR2 SVGAGI. This CDR3 is CASLDPPGEGYTF. The CDR3 nucleotides read TGTGCCAGTCTGGACCCCCCGGGAGAGGGCTACACCTTC.

This chain connects TRBV9 to TRBJ1-1, with 8 bases aligning to TRBD1. Germline values: CDR1 SGDLS, CDR2 YYNGEE. Unmatched junction bases numbered 2, after V lost 1 base and J lost 3 bases. The CDR3 is 14 amino acids. CDR3 sequence (DNA): TGTGCCAGCAGCGTATCAGGGGGCTACACTGAAGCTTTCTTT. It encodes CASSVSGGYTEAFF.

The chain has TRBV27 and TRBJ2-3, with 8 bases lining up with TRBD2. Germline V lookup: CDR1 MNHEY, CDR2 SMNVEV (reference sequence). After removal of 4 bases from V and 6 bases from J, the junction contained 9 bases not matched to a gene. CDR3 size: 15 residues. The DNA of the CDR3 is TGTGCCAGCAGTTGGGGACTAGGCTCGCCGGATACGCAGTATTTT. Residues: CASSWGLGSPDTQYF.

This clone was seen more than once but under ten times. This chain uses TRBV6-1 with TRBJ2-5, with D maybe TRBD2 (5 bases). V gave up 0 bases and J gave up 7 bases, with 15 bases separating them. This CDR3 spans 15 amino acids. Germline V gene sequence: CDR1 MNHNS, CDR2 SASEGT. The chain's CDR3 is CASSEAAGPSGTQYF. CDR3 sequence (DNA): TGTGCCAGCAGTGAAGCGGCGGGCCCTTCGGGGACCCAGTACTTC.

The chain uses TRBV7-2 and TRBJ2-1; 7 bases match TRBD2. This CDR3 is 14 amino acids long. Trimming cost V 4 bases and J 3 bases; bases outside gene matches: 3. Looked up from germline, CDR1 is SGHTA and CDR2 is FQGNSA. The CDR3 protein is CASSWGLNYNEQFF. CDR3 DNA: TGTGCCAGCAGCTGGGGACTAAACTACAATGAGCAGTTCTTC.

In DNA form, the CDR3 reads TGTGCCAGCAGAGGGACATTCTCTGGAAACACCATATATTTT. This translates into CASRGTFSGNTIYF. This chain joins TRBV6-5 and TRBJ1-3, with D maybe TRBD1 (6 bases). The germline V gene has CDR1 MNHEY and CDR2 SVGAGI. Trimming removed 6 bases from V and 0 bases from J, with 9 bases in between. There are 14 residues in the CDR3.

The chain uses TRBV19 and TRBJ1-1; 7 bases fit TRBD1. With 3 bases clipped from V and 1 base from J, the junction kept 2 bases outside the gene matches. Germline CDR1 LNHDA, CDR2 SQIVND (reference sequence). CDR3 length equals 14 residues. CDR3 coding DNA: TGTGCCAGTAGTATGTGGGACAGGAACACTGAAGCTTTCTTT. It is translated as CASSMWDRNTEAFF.

This chain connects TRBV2 to TRBJ2-7; 8 bases agree with TRBD1. The CDR3 sequence is 15 residues long. The germline V gene has CDR1 SNHLY and CDR2 FYNNEI. J lost 4 bases, V lost 4 bases, and 9 bases had no gene match. The CDR3 DNA reads TGTGCCAGCAGTGGGTTGCGGACAGGGTTATACGAGCAGTACTTC. This codes for CASSGLRTGLYEQYF.

The J gene is TRBJ2-5, the V gene TRBV7-2; 7 nucleotides agree with TRBD1. The CDR3 runs 13 residues. Trimming cost V 4 bases and J 5 bases; bases outside gene matches: 4. Germline V gene data show CDR1 as SGHTA and CDR2 as FQGNSA. CDR3: CASSYTGDETQYF. The CDR3 coding sequence is TGTGCCAGCAGCTACACAGGGGACGAGACCCAGTACTTC.

J is TRBJ2-1 and V is TRBV5-1; tentatively, D is TRBD1 (5 bases). V was clipped by 1 base and J by 0 bases, with 14 bases between them. Per the germline V gene, CDR1 is SGHRS and CDR2 is YFSETQ. The CDR3 sequence is 17 residues long. CDR3: CASSLLLGALSYNEQFF. The CDR3 DNA sequence: TGCGCCAGCAGCTTGCTCCTTGGGGCGCTCTCCTACAATGAGCAGTTCTTC.

This chain links TRBV5-4 with TRBJ1-1; TRBD1 might be the D (6 bases). Germline V gene lookup returns CDR1 SGHNT and CDR2 YYREEE (reference sequence). The CDR3 runs 14 residues. Trimming left V 4 bases short and J 1 base short, with 11 bases between. The CDR3 spells CASSTTGKNTEAFF. CDR3 DNA: TGTGCCAGCAGCACCACAGGGAAGAACACTGAAGCTTTCTTT.

This rearrangement joins TRBV2 to TRBJ2-5, with 14 bases fitting TRBD2. The V and J ends lost 6 bases and 0 bases, in that order; junction bases with no gene match: 3. This CDR3 is built from 16 residues. Germline V gives CDR1 SNHLY, CDR2 FYNNEI. CDR3 in amino acids: CASSRTSGRNQETQYF. As DNA, the CDR3 is TGTGCCAGCAGCCGGACTAGCGGGAGGAACCAAGAGACCCAGTACTTC.

V and J are TRBV19 and TRBJ1-4, with TRBD1 matching 8 bases. In germline, CDR1 is LNHDA, CDR2 SQIVND (reference sequence). The CDR3 length is 14 residues. The trim removed 5 bases at V and 8 bases at J, leaving 7 bases unmatched. CDR3 sequence (DNA): TGTGCCAGTAGTTCCCAGGGGGCAGCGGAAAAACTGTTTTTT. Its translation: CASSSQGAAEKLFF.

V usage is TRBV4-3 and J usage is TRBJ2-2; D is ambiguous. The CDR3 consists of 14 residues. Germline V gene sequence: CDR1 LGHNA, CDR2 YSLEER. Trimming cost V 4 bases and J 1 base, with 7 bases left between them. The CDR3 sequence: CASSLNLNTGELFF. CDR3 DNA: TGCGCCAGCAGCCTCAACTTGAACACCGGGGAGCTGTTTTTT.

The rearrangement joins TRBV3-1 (or the pseudogene TRBV3-2) to TRBJ1-1, with 7 bases matching TRBD1. V gave up 0 bases and J gave up 0 bases; unmatched junction bases: 4. This CDR3 spans 16 amino acids. CDR1 is LGHDT and CDR2 is YNNKEL in the germline V gene (reference sequence). The CDR3 region is CASSQDRGQLNTEAFF. DNA of the CDR3: TGTGCCAGCAGCCAAGATCGGGGACAGTTGAACACTGAAGCTTTCTTT.

CDR3 in amino acids: CASRTSGIYYEQYF. Written as DNA, the CDR3 is TGTGCCAGCAGGACTAGCGGGATTTATTACGAGCAGTACTTC. The V and J genes are TRBV28 and TRBJ2-7; 11 bases match TRBD2. V shed 6 bases, J shed 4 bases, and the junction held 5 bases outside the gene matches. The CDR3 totals 14 residues. The germline V gene has CDR1 MDHEN and CDR2 SYDVKM.

The chain combines TRBV19 with TRBJ1-5, with D uncertain. This CDR3 contains 13 residues. Germline V lookup: CDR1 LNHDA, CDR2 SQIVND (reference sequence). V was clipped by 6 bases and J by 1 base, with 7 bases between them. The CDR3 protein is CASRYLSNQPQHF. CDR3 DNA: TGTGCCAGTAGATACTTGAGCAATCAGCCCCAGCATTTT.

The J gene is TRBJ2-7, the V gene TRBV27; 9 bases fit TRBD1. V trimming: 6 bases; J trimming: 9 bases; junction bases outside the gene matches: 12. This CDR3 contains 14 residues. Looked up from germline, CDR1 is MNHEY and CDR2 is SMNVEV (reference sequence). Here the CDR3 DNA reads TGTGCCAGCAGCTATGAAACAGGGGGCAGTCGGCAGTACTTC. Translated, it gives CASSYETGGSRQYF.

The chain joins TRBV6-2 or TRBV6-3 to TRBJ1-5, with TRBD1 identical over 9 bases. The germline gives CDR1 MNHEY, CDR2 SVGEGT. The J segment lost 0 bases and the V segment lost 5 bases, leaving 11 bases of the junction unmatched. CDR3 length equals 18 residues. CDR3: CASSATGGDRYSNQPQHF. The CDR3 bases are TGTGCCAGCAGTGCTACAGGGGGCGACCGTTATAGCAATCAGCCCCAGCATTTT.

Regarding this clone: One junction end disagrees with the germline gene, perhaps due to a read error. The chain links TRBV5-8 to TRBJ2-5; 10 nucleotides align to TRBD1. CDR3 length: 14 residues. Germline assignment: CDR1 SGHTS and CDR2 YDEGEE. The CDR3 protein is CASSLDRGVETQYF. CDR3 DNA sequence: TGTGCCAGCAGTTTGGACAGGGGGGTCGAGACCCAGTACTTC.